Sequencing of this T cell receptor (beta chain) was carried out in a study of tumor-infiltrating lymphocytes in primary liver carcinoma. Study overall: Sample yields of productive TCRbeta reads, ranging from roughly 3.5 to 7.13 million, were similar across tissue types.

Trimming at V came to 7 bases and at J to 3 bases, leaving 12 bases not matched to a gene. The CDR3 runs 16 residues. Germline V gene data show CDR1 as MDHEN and CDR2 as SYDVKM. From 500 ng total RNA, TCR beta cDNA was generated with a primer in the constant region. For TCR beta, libraries were produced by three nested multiplex PCR rounds using slightly modified ARM-PCR. TRBV1-TRBV30 forward and Cbeta reverse primers drove the first two approximately 10-cycle rounds. TCRdb re-analysed the multiplex PCR reads in MiXCR, keeping a single row per CDR3 protein. The data contain 45,000 or so distinct CDR3 sequences, about three quarters of them singletons. RNA and DNA were co-extracted from roughly 20-30 mg of unsorted bulk tissue.

The specimen sequenced was liver tumor tissue from sampling region 2. Stated subset: tumor region T2, inferior pole. The chain links TRBV28 to TRBJ2-1, with 7 bases that match TRBD2. This sequence originates from a man in his forties with primary liver carcinoma and hepatitis B virus infection. The CDR3 sequence is CASIPPGWEGYNEQFF. DNA for the CDR3: TGTGCCAGCATCCCCCCGGGGTGGGAGGGCTACAATGAGCAGTTCTTC.